One sample yielded the 18 T cell receptor beta chains listed below, sequenced in a study of T cells expressing NK-cell markers (dated by TCRdb to about 2020). The method behind the library was 5' RACE. These reads were obtained on an Illumina HiSeq 2000. Through TCRdb reprocessing, the reads give one entry per CDR3 protein sequence; DNA is omitted. The sample table holds 400,000 to 500,000 distinct CDR3 sequences. The ten top clones hold 7.3% of the sample. Specimen: blood T cells: a sorted CD56 or NKG2C T cell subset, CD4+ or CD8+ T cells, or bulk PBMC T cells (not recorded which). These receptors all come from a woman aged 18-69 years in good health.

This sequence joins TRBV18 and TRBJ2-1; the D call from TCRdb, TRBD2, cannot be confirmed without DNA. Germline V gives CDR1 KGHSH, CDR2 LQKENI. The CDR3 runs to 16 residues. The CDR3 loop reads CASSPPRTGGGNEQFF. The whole variable domain, remainder taken from reference TRBV18 and TRBJ2-1, is NAGVMQNPRHLVRRRGQEARLRCSPMKGHSHVYWYRQLPEEGLKFMVYLQKENIIDESGMPKERFSAEFPKEGPSILRIQQVVRGDSAAYFCASSPPRTGGGNEQFFGPGTRLTVL.

The CDR3 loop is CASSFGERNTIYF. The chain couples TRBV12-3 or TRBV12-4 to TRBJ1-3. CDR3 length: 13 residues.

CDR3 residues: CASSLVGPNEQFF. The rearrangement links TRBV5-6 to TRBJ2-1; TCRdb's D call of TRBD2 is untestable without DNA. In germline, CDR1 is SGHDT, CDR2 YYEEEE. The CDR3 length is 13 residues.

This chain links TRBV20-1 with TRBJ1-4; TCRdb selects TRBD1, and the lack of DNA leaves this call unchecked. Germline assignment: CDR1 DFQATT and CDR2 SNEGSKA (reference sequence). This CDR3 has 11 amino acids. CDR3 residues: CSAAGDEKLFF.

J is TRBJ1-6 and V is TRBV6-1; TCRdb reports TRBD1, a call that lacks DNA to check it against. Per germline, CDR1 MNHNS and CDR2 SASEGT. This CDR3 has 14 amino acids. CDR3 sequence: CASSPTGLSYALHF.

The chain has TRBV12-3 or TRBV12-4 and TRBJ2-7; the D gene TCRdb calls, TRBD2, cannot be checked with no DNA. This CDR3 region has 14 residues. CDR3 in amino acids: CASSSAGLQYEQYF.

CDR3 sequence reads: CASSQDPSLAGRGETQYF. The chain employs TRBV4-3 and TRBJ2-5; TCRdb selects TRBD2, and the lack of DNA leaves this call unchecked. The CDR3 has 18 residues. Germline CDR1 LGHNA, CDR2 YSLEER.

This chain connects TRBV7-2 to TRBJ2-4. The CDR3 loop spans 14 amino acids. CDR1 is SGHTA and CDR2 is FQGNSA in the germline V gene. The CDR3: CASSPWTVKNIQYF. The complete variable domain, with remaining parts taken from reference TRBV7-2 and TRBJ2-4, reads GAGVSQSPSNKVTEKGKDVELRCDPISGHTALYWYRQSLGQGLEFLIYFQGNSAPDKSGLPSDRFSAERTGGSVSTLTIQRTQQEDSAVYLCASSPWTVKNIQYFGAGTRLSVL.

The V call is TRBV6-1, the J call TRBJ1-2; TCRdb reports TRBD1, a call that lacks DNA to check it against. From germline, CDR1 is MNHNS and CDR2 SASEGT. The CDR3 is 13 residues long. CDR3 sequence reads: CASKRKQGNGYTF.

This sequence joins TRBV7-2 and TRBJ1-5. Per germline, CDR1 SGHTA and CDR2 FQGNSA. This CDR3 region has 15 residues. The CDR3 loop reads CASSLGRNSNQPQHF.

This chain uses TRBV15 with TRBJ2-3. Per germline, CDR1 LNHNV and CDR2 YYDKDF (reference sequence). This CDR3 comprises 16 residues. The CDR3 sequence: CATSRDALAARNTQYF.

The chain uses TRBV11-2 and TRBJ2-6. The CDR3 has 15 amino acids. The germline V gene encodes CDR1 SGHAT and CDR2 FQNNGV. The chain's CDR3 is CASSLSTSGANVLTF.

V gene TRBV7-2 combines with J gene TRBJ1-1. The CDR3 runs 14 residues. CDR1 SGHTA and CDR2 FQGNSA come from the germline V gene. The CDR3 region is CASSLTPANTEAFF.

This chain connects TRBV28 to TRBJ2-1; TCRdb calls TRBD2, which cannot be checked without DNA. This CDR3 is built from 17 residues. Germline CDR1 MDHEN, CDR2 SYDVKM. CDR3 region: CASSLRLAGVRHNEQFF.

J is TRBJ2-5 and V is TRBV25-1; with no DNA, the TCRdb D assignment of TRBD2 cannot be verified. This CDR3 region has 14 residues. The germline gives CDR1 MGHDK, CDR2 SYGVNS. CDR3 protein: CASSEAGRSGTQYF. Using reference TRBV25-1 and TRBJ2-5 for the parts outside the CDR3, the full variable domain is EADIYQTPRYLVIGTGKKITLECSQTMGHDKMYWYQQDPGMELHLIHYSYGVNSTEKGDLSSESTVSRIRTEHFPLTLESARPSHTSQYLCASSEAGRSGTQYFGPGTRLLVL.

The V and J genes are TRBV9 and TRBJ2-3; TCRdb picks TRBD2, but there is no DNA to check that call. The length of the CDR3 is 14 residues. Germline V gene sequence: CDR1 SGDLS, CDR2 YYNGEE. The CDR3 reads CASKAGDLTDTQYF.

This chain uses TRBV3-1 with TRBJ2-1. The CDR3 has 16 amino acids. Germline V gene lookup returns CDR1 LGHDT and CDR2 YNNKEL (reference sequence). CDR3 loop: CASSQVRRSPYNEQFF.

This chain joins TRBV12-3 or TRBV12-4 and TRBJ2-1; the TCRdb D gene call, TRBD1, has no DNA to confirm it. CDR3 length: 16 amino acids. CDR3: CASTPGPSSSYNEQFF.